The rows below give T cell receptor beta chains drawn from one sample of a study of tumor and adjacent non-tumor tissue in lung cancer. TCRdb passed the multiplex PCR reads through MiXCR, listing each CDR3 protein once. The sample has more than 85,000 distinct CDR3 sequences; roughly 80% are singletons. The sequenced sample was lung tumor tissue. These TCRs come from a woman in her fifties or sixties with non-small cell lung cancer. Both conserved end residues are part of each CDR3. D genes are given only for firm matches. The listing skips clone size in some rows; elsewhere it reads once, few, many or a size class.

d_call,cdr3_length,clone_size,j_call,v_call,cdr3_nt,cdr3_aa
TRBD1,16,.,TRBJ2-5,TRBV5-4,TGTGCCAGCATCTCTAACCGGGACAGGGGTTGGGAGACCCAGTATTTC,CASISNRDRGWETQYF
TRBD1,15,.,TRBJ2-5,TRBV29-1,TGCAGCGTACTTAGATGTGTAGCAGGGGGAGAGACCCAGTACTTC,CSVLRCVAGGETQYF
.,16,.,TRBJ2-1,TRBV6-2/TRBV6-3,TGTGCCAGCAGTCGTCGACAGGGACTAGTTCACAATGAGCAGCTCTTC,CASSRRQGLVHNEQLF
TRBD2,16,.,TRBJ2-1,TRBV20-1,TGCAGTGCTAGAGATTTAGCGGGATATCGTACCTATGAGCAGTTCTTC,CSARDLAGYRTYEQFF
.,12,.,TRBJ1-2,TRBV28,TGTGCCAGAAGTCAGGGAGCCTATGGCTACGCCTTC,CARSQGAYGYAF
.,13,few,TRBJ1-2,TRBV10-3,TGTGCCATCAGTGAAGGAAATTTGTATGGCTACACCTTC,CAISEGNLYGYTF
.,13,many,TRBJ2-5,TRBV11-2,TGTGCCAGCAGCTTAGATCCTTCGGGGACCCAGTACTTC,CASSLDPSGTQYF
.,13,.,TRBJ1-5,TRBV29-1,TGCAGCGTCAGACAGAGCACTAATCAGTCCCAGCATTTT,CSVRQSTNQSQHF
.,13,many,TRBJ2-7,TRBV6-2/TRBV6-3,TGTGCCAGCAAGGGTAGCCAGTCCTACGAGCAGTACTTC,CASKGSQSYEQYF
TRBD2,15,many,TRBJ2-7,TRBV6-5,TGTGCCAGCAGATCAACTAGCGGGAGCGTTTACGAGCAGTACTTC,CASRSTSGSVYEQYF
.,13,.,TRBJ2-3,TRBV5-5,TGTGCCAGCAGCTTCGGCGGCTCAGATACGCACTATTTT,CASSFGGSDTHYF
.,14,.,TRBJ1-1,TRBV11-2,TGTGCCAGCAGCTTATTTGAGGGGAACACTGAAGCTTTCTTT,CASSLFEGNTEAFF
.,15,.,TRBJ2-3,TRBV11-2,TGTGCCAGCACAGCCACTGGGACGGCCACAGATACGCAGTATTTT,CASTATGTATDTQYF
.,13,.,TRBJ2-7,TRBV11-2,TGTGCCAGCAGCTATACCGGGGGCAATGAGCAGTATTTC,CASSYTGGNEQYF
.,11,.,TRBJ1-1,TRBV10-3,TGTGTCATCATGGGGAACACTGAAGCTTTCTTC,CVIMGNTEAFF
.,12,.,TRBJ2-7,TRBV28,TGTGCCAGCAGTTTTTCAGTAAGAAAGCAGTACTTC,CASSFSVRKQYF
TRBD2,17,.,TRBJ2-7,TRBV6-1,TGCGCCAGCATGCCTTCTATCGGGACTAGCTATTCCTACGAGCAGTACTTC,CASMPSIGTSYSYEQYF
TRBD1,15,.,TRBJ1-2,TRBV28,TGTGCCAACAGTATCCTAGGACAGGGGCGGTATGGCTACACCTTC,CANSILGQGRYGYTF
TRBD2,16,.,TRBJ2-1,TRBV14,TGTGCCAGCAGCCAAGAATCTCCGGGAGGGCCTGCTGAGCAGTTCTTC,CASSQESPGGPAEQFF